One and the same sample provided the 21 T cell receptor beta chains below, sequenced in a study of shared clonotypes between healthy human individuals. Sequenced by immunoSEQ multiplex PCR; TCRdb stores in-frame clones only, minus some. In the table there are over a million clones, around 95% of which are singletons. Source material: naive CD4+ T cells sorted from blood. Subset of the sample: CD45RA+ positively selected. These receptors all come from a man aged 25-45 years in good health.

This chain links TRBV29-1 with TRBJ2-3; 9 nucleotides agree with TRBD2. The ends lost 2 bases at V and 0 bases at J; junction bases unmatched: 9. This CDR3 has 17 residues. Germline values: CDR1 SQVTM, CDR2 ANQGSEA. The CDR3 sequence is CSVELAGTITSTDTQYF. In DNA form, the CDR3 reads TGCAGCGTTGAACTAGCGGGGACTATTACTAGCACAGATACGCAGTATTTT.

This clone has just one count. The genes are TRBV18 and TRBJ2-7; D unresolved. Germline V lookup: CDR1 KGHSH, CDR2 LQKENI. Trimming stripped 3 bases from V and 2 bases from J, with 20 bases between. There are 17 residues in the CDR3. CDR3 sequence: CASSPKDKARSTYEQYF. In DNA form, the CDR3 reads TGTGCCAGCTCACCCAAAGACAAGGCAAGGAGTACCTACGAGCAGTACTTC.

CDR3 sequence reads: CASGTGVIASSEAFF. In DNA, the CDR3 is TGTGCTAGTGGTACAGGGGTAATCGCCAGTTCTGAAGCTTTCTTT. The chain couples TRBV12-5 to TRBJ1-1, with 7 bases lining up with TRBD1. Germline lookup yields CDR1 LGHNT and CDR2 FRNRAP. CDR3 length equals 15 residues. J gave up 6 bases and V 5 bases, and 12 bases lay outside the gene matches. Filled out from reference TRBV12-5 and TRBJ1-1, the complete variable domain reads DARVTQTPRHKVTEMGQEVTMRCQPILGHNTVFWYRQTMMQGLELLAYFRNRAPLDDSGMPKDRFSAEMPDATLATLKIQPSEPRDSAVYFCASGTGVIASSEAFFGQGTRLTVV.

This clone is a singleton in its sample. The chain couples TRBV11-3 to TRBJ2-2, with TRBD2 identical over 8 bases. Unmatched junction bases numbered 4, after V lost 1 base and J lost 3 bases. The CDR3 is 16 amino acids. CDR1 is SGHNT, CDR2 YENEEA, per germline. The DNA of the CDR3 is TGTGCCAGCAGCTTAGCGGGAGGGCCCGACACCGGGGAGCTGTTTTTT. Protein: CASSLAGGPDTGELFF. Looking up the rest from reference TRBV11-3 and TRBJ2-2 gives the full variable domain: EAGVVQSPRYKIIEKKQPVAFWCNPISGHNTLYWYLQNLGQGPELLIRYENEEAVDDSQLPKDRFSAERLKGVDSTLKIQPAELGDSAVYLCASSLAGGPDTGELFFGEGSRLTVL.

V usage is TRBV5-1 and J usage is TRBJ2-2, with 10 bases fitting TRBD2. The CDR3 runs to 21 residues. Trimming cost V 5 bases and J 1 base; bases outside gene matches: 20. Germline CDR1 and CDR2: SGHRS and YFSETQ. As DNA, the CDR3 is TGCGCCAGCAGGAAGGTAAGTGGGGTTCGAACTAGCGGGGTGAACACCGGGGAGCTGTTTTTT. Amino acids: CASRKVSGVRTSGVNTGELFF.

This chain uses TRBV27 with TRBJ2-7; TRBD1 matches 7 bases. The V segment lost 2 bases and the J segment 6 bases; nucleotides outside the gene matches: 1. Germline CDR1 is MNHEY and CDR2 is SMNVEV (reference sequence). CDR3 length equals 12 residues. In DNA, the CDR3 is TGTGCCAGCAGTTTACGACAGGGCGAGCAGTACTTC. It encodes CASSLRQGEQYF.

The chain combines TRBV4-1 with TRBJ2-1; 10 nucleotides line up with TRBD2. Unmatched junction bases numbered 3, after V lost 1 base and J lost 15 bases. Germline V gives CDR1 MGHRA, CDR2 YSYEKL. This CDR3 region has 12 residues. The CDR3 loop is CASSQALAGLFF. In nucleotides, the CDR3 is TGCGCCAGCAGCCAAGCACTAGCGGGACTGTTCTTC.

The genes are TRBV6-5 and TRBJ1-2; D perhaps matches TRBD1 (5 bases). This CDR3 contains 14 residues. V dropped 6 bases and J dropped 4 bases, with 15 bases sitting between them. Germline V gives CDR1 MNHEY, CDR2 SVGAGI. CDR3 DNA: TGTGCCAGCAGAAACCCGCAGGGCTCCTATGGCTACACCTTC. Translated, it gives CASRNPQGSYGYTF.

The genes are TRBV9 and TRBJ1-4, with 9 bases matching TRBD1. This CDR3 is built from 18 residues. The germline gives CDR1 SGDLS, CDR2 YYNGEE. Losses at the gene ends were 0 bases for V and 7 bases for J; bases not matched to a gene: 13. The CDR3 region is CASSVAGTGNLLGEKLFF. CDR3 nucleotides: TGTGCCAGCAGCGTAGCTGGGACAGGGAATCTATTAGGTGAAAAACTGTTTTTT. Looking up the rest from reference TRBV9 and TRBJ1-4 gives the full variable domain: DSGVTQTPKHLITATGQRVTLRCSPRSGDLSVYWYQQSLDQGLQFLIQYYNGEERAKGNILERFSAQQFPDLHSELNLSSLELGDSALYFCASSVAGTGNLLGEKLFFGSGTQLSVL.

The J gene is TRBJ2-3, the V gene TRBV2, with D hard to call. This CDR3 is built from 18 residues. Trimming took off 7 bases at V and 1 base at J, with 24 bases between the two ends. Germline V gene data show CDR1 as SNHLY and CDR2 as FYNNEI. The CDR3 is CASTRPRGKIGGTDTQYF. CDR3 nucleotides: TGTGCCAGCACACGGCCACGCGGAAAAATCGGAGGCACAGATACGCAGTATTTT.

The J gene is TRBJ2-1, the V gene TRBV7-8, with 13 bases identical to TRBD2. This CDR3 contains 18 residues. Germline CDR1 reads SGHVS; CDR2 reads FQNEAQ. The ends lost 6 bases at V and 7 bases at J; junction bases unmatched: 15. CDR3 in amino acids: CASSEYRTSGSVRNEQFF. The CDR3 DNA is TGTGCCAGCAGTGAATATCGGACTAGCGGGAGCGTAAGGAATGAGCAGTTCTTC.

CDR3 nucleotide sequence: TGCAGCGTATCGCAGAGTGACAATGAGCAGTTCTTC. Its translation is CSVSQSDNEQFF. This sequence joins TRBV29-1 and TRBJ2-1; D unresolved. V shed 6 bases and J shed 5 bases, with 11 bases lying between them. The CDR3 contains 12 residues. CDR1 and CDR2 (germline): SQVTM, ANQGSEA.

The rearrangement joins TRBV19 to TRBJ2-5; D remains ambiguous. This CDR3 comprises 15 residues. V lost 0 bases to trimming and J lost 5 bases, with 13 bases between them. In germline, CDR1 is LNHDA, CDR2 SQIVND (reference sequence). The CDR3 region is CASSIDSGSSETQYF. The DNA for the CDR3 is TGTGCCAGTAGTATAGACTCCGGGTCATCGGAGACCCAGTACTTC.

The chain employs TRBV29-1 and TRBJ2-3; 9 nucleotides line up with TRBD1. The CDR3 covers 12 residues. In germline, CDR1 is SQVTM, CDR2 ANQGSEA. Germline trimming cut 7 bases from V and 4 bases from J; bases unmatched to any gene: 3. The chain's CDR3 is CSARTGADTQYF. The CDR3 DNA is TGCAGCGCCCGGACAGGGGCAGATACGCAGTATTTT.

Turning to this clone: The sample holds other DNA sequences that translate to the same CDR3. This CDR3 is CASSYRASGTGELFF. CDR3 nucleotides: TGTGCCAGCAGTTATAGGGCCTCCGGTACCGGGGAGCTGTTTTTT. The chain joins TRBV6-6 to TRBJ2-2, with no clear D. The germline CDR1 and CDR2 sequences are MNHNY and SVGAGI (reference sequence). Between the trimmed V and J ends, which lost 3 bases and 5 bases, there was a span of 13 bases. The CDR3 is 15 residues long.

CDR3 coding DNA: TGTGCCAGCAGCGGACAGGGAATTCGGGAAAAACTGTTTTTT. The encoded protein is CASSGQGIREKLFF. The chain couples TRBV6-5 to TRBJ1-4, with 8 bases matching TRBD1. Germline CDR1 and CDR2: MNHEY and SVGAGI. The CDR3 runs 14 residues. V lost 6 bases, J lost 8 bases, and 8 bases stayed unmatched.

Remarks on this clone: At the DNA level, this CDR3 is encoded by other sequences in the same sample as well. This sequence joins TRBV6-6 and TRBJ2-1; D unresolved. The CDR3 spans 15 residues. V was shortened by 2 bases and J by 0 bases, with 8 bases between the two germline ends. Germline V gene lookup returns CDR1 MNHNY and CDR2 SVGAGI (reference sequence). CDR3 sequence (DNA): TGTGCCAGCAGTTACGGGGTCAGCTCCTACAATGAGCAGTTCTTC. Its protein product is CASSYGVSSYNEQFF.

The chain employs TRBV9 and TRBJ2-1; 13 bases line up with TRBD2. After removal of 4 bases from V and 13 bases from J, the junction contained 14 bases not matched to a gene. CDR1 is SGDLS and CDR2 is YYNGEE in the germline V gene. There are 16 residues in the CDR3. The CDR3 here is CASSFGTSGTPWSQFF. In DNA, the CDR3 is TGTGCCAGCAGCTTCGGGACTAGCGGGACCCCCTGGTCCCAGTTCTTC.

The J gene is TRBJ2-2, the V gene TRBV19; 7 bases agree with TRBD1. Looked up from germline, CDR1 is LNHDA and CDR2 is SQIVND (reference sequence). The V segment lost 3 bases and the J segment 1 base; nucleotides outside the gene matches: 8. This CDR3 region has 17 residues. CDR3 sequence: CASSIDRAWGNTGELFF. CDR3 coding DNA: TGTGCCAGTAGTATTGACAGGGCCTGGGGGAACACCGGGGAGCTGTTTTTT.

The chain is built from TRBV7-6 and TRBJ2-7; D is ambiguous. The ends were cut back, 1 base at V and 3 bases at J, with 10 bases in the middle. The V gene's germline CDR1 is SGHVS and CDR2 FNYEAQ. The CDR3 runs to 14 residues. CDR3 sequence (DNA): TGTGCCAGCAGCTTAGTTCCCTCGAACTACGAGCAGTACTTC. Encoded protein: CASSLVPSNYEQYF. Based on the CDR3 plus reference TRBV7-6 and TRBJ2-7, the full variable domain is GAGVSQSPRYKVTKRGQDVALRCDPISGHVSLYWYRQALGQGPEFLTYFNYEAQQDKSGLPNDRFSAERPEGSISTLTIQRTEQRDSAMYRCASSLVPSNYEQYFGPGTRLTVT.

The gene calls are TRBV7-9 and TRBJ1-1; perhaps TRBD1 as D (5 bases). V lost 0 bases and J lost 7, with 9 bases in between. Germline CDR1 is SEHNR and CDR2 is FQNEAQ (reference sequence). CDR3 size: 13 residues. Here the CDR3 reads CASSLAGHIEAFF. For the CDR3, the DNA is TGTGCCAGCAGCTTAGCGGGGCACATTGAAGCTTTCTTT.